The clone carrying this T cell receptor (beta chain) came up once. A TCRbeta library incorporating unique molecular identifiers was prepared. Using its own MiXCR run on the PCR reads, TCRdb lists one record per CDR3 protein. Among fewer than 95,000 distinct CDR3 sequences listed, more than 9% were seen once. The sample originates from a study of T-cell reconstitution after alpha-beta-depleted transplantation in children. CDR1 and CDR2 from the germline V gene are SNHLY and FYNNEI. The CDR3 runs 12 residues. The origin of this receptor is a human donor who donated a stem cell graft to a child with inherited bone marrow failure. The material sequenced was PBMCs from the stem cell graft donor, taken from the stem cell graft. V usage is TRBV2 and J usage is TRBJ2-4; D is ambiguous. CDR3 DNA sequence: TGTGGGACCGCAGAAGCCAAAAACATTCAGTACTTC. Translated, it gives CGTAEAKNIQYF.